This T cell receptor beta chain comes out of a study of patients and donors after allogeneic stem cell transplantation. Looked up from germline, CDR1 is WSHSY and CDR2 is SAAADI. Trimming pared 8 bases from V and 1 base from J, leaving 30 bases between. This CDR3 has 19 amino acids. TCRdb called the RT-PCR reads again in MiXCR, with one record for every CDR3 protein. The repertoire consists of 15,000 to 25,000 distinct CDR3 sequences, with roughly 5% occurring once and the leading ten covering 35% to 50%. Specimen: blood, either unsorted or a sorted T cell fraction (not recorded which). This receptor was obtained from a human donor who was either an allogeneic HSCT recipient or a stem cell or donor lymphocyte infusion donor (not recorded which). It is not recorded whose cells these are; they may come from a transplant donor. The chain joins TRBV10-2 to TRBJ2-7; the D gene is possibly TRBD2 (6 bases). The CDR3, as DNA: TGCGCCAGCCTACCTCCCGGAGGGCCTAGGTTTTGGCCATCCTACGAGCAGTACTTC. Its translation: CASLPPGGPRFWPSYEQYF.